The 29 T cell receptor beta chains below all came from one sample that was sequenced in a study of T cell clones after liver transplantation. Sequencing was performed with immunoSEQ multiplex PCR; in TCRdb, only in-frame clones are kept and a portion is missing. The sample shows roughly 51,000 clones, approximately 71% of them seen only once. Sequencing used CD4+ T cells from blood, obtained around 54 months after liver transplant. These receptors were taken from a human patient who received a liver transplant. Some T cells may trace back to the graft donor.

The chain links TRBV10-3 to TRBJ1-1; the D gene is possibly TRBD1 (6 bases). Germline lookup yields CDR1 ENHRY and CDR2 SYGVKD. Between the trimmed V and J ends, which lost 0 bases and 4 bases, there was a span of 18 bases. The CDR3 is 17 amino acids. The CDR3 DNA is TGTGCCATCAGTGAGTCTATGGGGCAGGGGCGACGCACTGAAGCTTTCTTT. Protein: CAISESMGQGRRTEAFF.

This chain uses TRBV28 with TRBJ2-7; D may be TRBD1 (5 bases). The CDR3 spans 13 residues. Germline CDR1 MDHEN, CDR2 SYDVKM. Trimming pared 4 bases from V and 5 bases from J, leaving 12 bases between. This CDR3 is CASSSYRSDEQYF. The DNA of the CDR3 is TGTGCCAGCAGTTCTTACAGGTCGGACGAGCAGTACTTC. Drawing the rest from reference TRBV28 and TRBJ2-7, the complete variable domain is DVKVTQSSRYLVKRTGEKVFLECVQDMDHENMFWYRQDPGLGLRLIYFSYDVKMKEKGDIPEGYSVSREKKERFSLILESASTNQTSMYLCASSSYRSDEQYFGPGTRLTVT.

The V gene is TRBV2, the J gene TRBJ1-3; 9 nucleotides agree with TRBD1. CDR1 and CDR2 from the germline V gene are SNHLY and FYNNEI. V dropped 10 bases and J dropped 7; count of bases not matched to a gene: 8. This CDR3 has 13 amino acids. The CDR3 nucleotides read TGTGCCAACAGGGACAGGGCTAGGAACACCATATATTTT. This translates into CANRDRARNTIYF.

The chain joins TRBV6-1 to TRBJ1-4; 10 bases line up with TRBD1. There are 14 residues in the CDR3. V shed 7 bases, J shed 8 bases, and the junction held 7 bases outside the gene matches. Per the germline V gene, CDR1 is MNHNS and CDR2 is SASEGT. The CDR3 spells CASTQTGGFEKLFF. The CDR3 DNA sequence: TGTGCCAGCACCCAGACAGGGGGCTTCGAAAAACTGTTTTTT.

The chain employs TRBV5-1 and TRBJ2-2; TRBD1 matches at 8 bases. Germline loops: CDR1 SGHRS, CDR2 YFSETQ. This CDR3 region has 15 residues. V trimming: 3 bases; J trimming: 4 bases; junction bases outside the gene matches: 5. CDR3 loop: CASSSAGGGTGELFF. CDR3 nucleotide sequence: TGCGCCAGCAGCTCCGCAGGGGGCGGCACCGGGGAGCTGTTTTTT.

This rearrangement joins TRBV7-2 to TRBJ2-1; 12 bases fit TRBD2. The V gene end was trimmed by 8 bases and the J gene end by 4 bases; junction bases not matched to a gene: 9. Germline V gene data show CDR1 as SGHTA and CDR2 as FQGNSA. The CDR3 length is 16 residues. The CDR3 coding sequence is TGTGCCAGCTCCCTAGCGGGGGGGCGGAGGTACAATGAGCAGTTCTTC. It encodes CASSLAGGRRYNEQFF.

The chain's CDR3 is CASSLNSRNTIYF. DNA for the CDR3: TGTGCCAGCAGCTTGAATAGTCGAAACACCATATATTTT. This chain joins TRBV7-9 and TRBJ1-3, with no clear D. Germline V gene data show CDR1 as SEHNR and CDR2 as FQNEAQ (reference sequence). The V gene lost 3 bases and the J gene lost 5 bases, with 8 bases spanning the gap. This CDR3 has 13 amino acids.

The J gene is TRBJ2-4, the V gene TRBV29-1; weak D call: TRBD2 (6 bases). The germline V and J ends were trimmed by 6 bases and 6 bases, with 21 bases remaining between them. The CDR3 extends over 15 amino acids. The germline CDR1 and CDR2 sequences are SQVTM and ANQGSEA. The CDR3 sequence: CSVINRRPEGNIQYF. The CDR3 coding sequence is TGCAGCGTGATCAACAGGCGGCCGGAGGGAAACATTCAGTACTTC.

The V call is TRBV28, the J call TRBJ2-4; TRBD1 matches 7 bases. The V gene end was trimmed by 6 bases and the J gene end by 0 bases; junction bases not matched to a gene: 5. Germline V gene lookup returns CDR1 MDHEN and CDR2 SYDVKM. This CDR3 region has 15 residues. This chain's CDR3 is CASRGQDQAKNIQYF. The CDR3 nucleotides read TGTGCCAGCAGAGGACAGGATCAAGCCAAAAACATTCAGTACTTC.

The chain combines TRBV10-2 with TRBJ1-5; weak D call: TRBD1 (5 bases). The V gene lost 2 bases and the J gene lost 4 bases, with 12 bases spanning the gap. Germline V gene data show CDR1 as WSHSY and CDR2 as SAAADI. The CDR3 runs to 15 residues. Here the CDR3 DNA reads TGCGCCAGCAGTGAGCAGGGCTCGGTAAATCAGCCCCAGCATTTT. This sequence encodes CASSEQGSVNQPQHF.

The chain recombines TRBV21-1 with TRBJ1-1; the table's D call, TRBD1, has no DNA check behind it. TRBV21-1 is recorded as a pseudogene. The CDR3 is made up of 16 amino acids. As DNA, the CDR3 is TGTGCCAGCAGCAAGGGCCGGACAGGGGGCGCAACTGAAGCTTTCTTT. This translates into CASSKGRTGGATEAFF.

This clone turned up a few times. The chain combines TRBV9 with TRBJ2-5, with D possibly matching TRBD2 (6 bases). CDR3 length: 14 residues. Germline CDR1 and CDR2: SGDLS and YYNGEE. The V end was cut by 4 bases, the J end by 4 bases, with 14 bases between. The CDR3 coding sequence is TGTGCCAGCAGCCCCTTCGGGGGAGGAGAGACCCAGTACTTC. It encodes CASSPFGGGETQYF. Complete variable domain (other parts from reference TRBV9 and TRBJ2-5): DSGVTQTPKHLITATGQRVTLRCSPRSGDLSVYWYQQSLDQGLQFLIQYYNGEERAKGNILERFSAQQFPDLHSELNLSSLELGDSALYFCASSPFGGGETQYFGPGTRLLVL.

The chain joins TRBV6-6 to TRBJ1-6; D possibly corresponds to TRBD1 (6 bases). Germline CDR1 is MNHNY and CDR2 is SVGAGI (reference sequence). This CDR3 spans 16 amino acids. Trimming took off 7 bases at V and 3 bases at J, with 16 bases between the two ends. This CDR3 reads CASKAGRGDYNSPLHF. In DNA, the CDR3 is TGTGCCAGCAAGGCAGGGAGGGGGGACTATAATTCACCCCTCCACTTT.

The chain employs TRBV19 and TRBJ2-3; D assignment may be TRBD1 or TRBD2 (5 bases each). Germline V gives CDR1 LNHDA, CDR2 SQIVND (reference sequence). The V and J ends lost 3 bases and 2 bases respectively, with 15 bases between them. The CDR3 has 16 residues. CDR3 in amino acids: CASSMKWDGLTDTQYF. The CDR3 bases are TGTGCCAGTAGTATGAAATGGGACGGACTCACAGATACGCAGTATTTT.

This clone came up a few times. The rearrangement uses TRBV2 and TRBJ1-3; a weak D match, TRBD1 (5 bases). V lost 3 bases and J lost 2, with 8 bases in between. This CDR3 spans 14 amino acids. Per the germline V gene, CDR1 is SNHLY and CDR2 is FYNNEI. CDR3 protein: CASSDGGPGNTIYF. Written as DNA, the CDR3 is TGTGCCAGCAGTGATGGGGGTCCTGGAAACACCATATATTTT.

This clone was counted at least ten times. V gene TRBV5-3 combines with J gene TRBJ1-2; D possibly corresponds to TRBD1 (5 bases). TRBV5-3 counts as an open reading frame of uncertain function. This CDR3 contains 15 residues. The V end lost 8 bases, the J end lost 3 bases, and 20 bases lay between the germline ends. CDR3 in DNA: TGTGCCAGGCCCGCGGCCTATACGGGGGACTATGGCTACACCTTC. Translation gives CARPAAYTGDYGYTF.

The gene calls are TRBV11-3 and TRBJ2-1, with TRBD2 as a possible D gene (5 bases). This CDR3 is 14 amino acids long. V was pared by 4 bases and J by 13 bases, with 20 bases between. CDR1 SGHNT and CDR2 YENEEA come from the germline V gene. CDR3 sequence (DNA): TGTGCCAGCAGCTCGGGGAGATCCAGCGGACCACAGTTCTTC. Translating it yields CASSSGRSSGPQFF.

This chain joins TRBV30 and TRBJ1-4, with 7 bases identical to TRBD1. From germline, CDR1 is GTSNPN and CDR2 SVGIG (reference sequence). The CDR3 has 14 amino acids. J gave up 1 base and V 2 bases, and 1 base lay outside the gene matches. CDR3 region: CAWSRQGTNEKLFF. CDR3 in DNA: TGTGCCTGGAGTCGACAGGGAACTAATGAAAAACTGTTTTTT.

The rearrangement joins TRBV12-5 to TRBJ2-2; no firm D call. V was shortened by 5 bases and J by 2 bases, with 12 bases between the two germline ends. CDR1 and CDR2 (germline): LGHNT, FRNRAP. The CDR3 has 15 amino acids. CDR3 DNA: TGTGCTAGTGGTCCATGGACGGGTAACACCGGGGAGCTGTTTTTT. Its protein product is CASGPWTGNTGELFF.

This chain uses TRBV19 with TRBJ2-7; 7 bases match TRBD1. The junction had 12 bases not matched to a gene; V was cut back by 6 bases and J by 1 base. The CDR3 runs to 16 residues. CDR1 is LNHDA, CDR2 SQIVND, per germline (reference sequence). The CDR3 nucleotides read TGTGCCAGTAGAAAGACCGGGACAGCCTCTTCCTACGAGCAGTACTTC. This translates into CASRKTGTASSYEQYF.

V usage is TRBV28 and J usage is TRBJ1-5; D gene uncertain. Germline CDR1 MDHEN, CDR2 SYDVKM. The ends were cut back, 10 bases at V and 5 bases at J, with 12 bases in the middle. The CDR3 has 12 amino acids. The CDR3 coding sequence is TGTGCCACGCAAAACCCCCATCAGCCCCAGCATTTT. Translated, it gives CATQNPHQPQHF.

The rearrangement links TRBV5-5 to TRBJ1-1, with D possibly being TRBD1 (6 bases). The CDR3 contains 14 residues. Trimming removed 3 bases from V and 1 base from J, with 10 bases in between. Per the germline V gene, CDR1 is SGHKS and CDR2 is YYEKEE (reference sequence). CDR3 sequence: CASSSGVENTEAFF. The CDR3 region has the DNA TGTGCCAGCAGCTCAGGGGTAGAGAACACTGAAGCTTTCTTT.

The J gene is TRBJ2-2, the V gene TRBV6-1, with D perhaps assigned TRBD1 or TRBD2 (5 bases each). Trimming took 7 bases from V and 7 from J, leaving 13 bases between them. The length of the CDR3 is 13 residues. Looked up from germline, CDR1 is MNHNS and CDR2 is SASEGT. In DNA form, the CDR3 reads TGTGCCAGCACTCTTGGGACGGGCGGGGAGCTGTTTTTT. Translated, it gives CASTLGTGGELFF.

The chain employs TRBV29-1 and TRBJ1-2; D not certain. V gave up 2 bases and J gave up 4 bases, with 8 bases separating them. CDR3 length equals 12 residues. The V gene's germline CDR1 is SQVTM and CDR2 ANQGSEA. The CDR3 region has the DNA TGCAGCGTTGAACAACAGTTCTATGGCTACACCTTC. This gives the protein CSVEQQFYGYTF.

In regard to this clone: Its ends do not fully match the called genes, so a read error is possible. The chain is built from TRBV6-1 and TRBJ2-7; D uncertain. In germline, CDR1 is MNHNS, CDR2 SASEGT. The CDR3 is made up of 14 amino acids. CDR3 bases: TGTGCCAGCAGGGAAGGTCAAAACTCCTACGAGCAGTACTTC. It encodes CASREGQNSYEQYF.

The V and J genes are TRBV6-1 and TRBJ2-6; the D is unclear. Germline V gene sequence: CDR1 MNHNS, CDR2 SASEGT. The CDR3 covers 16 residues. The V end lost 2 bases, the J end lost 2 bases, and 10 bases lay between the germline ends. The CDR3 is CASSETYQAGANVLTF. The CDR3 nucleotides are TGTGCCAGCAGTGAAACCTACCAGGCTGGGGCCAACGTCCTGACTTTC.

This chain joins TRBV7-3 and TRBJ2-7, with D possibly called TRBD1 or TRBD2 (7 bases each). This CDR3 region has 16 residues. Germline CDR1 and CDR2: SGHTA and FQGTGA. V dropped 6 bases and J dropped 1 base, with 19 bases sitting between them. In nucleotides, the CDR3 is TGTGCCAGCAGGCGGGGGCAGACAGGGAATTCCTACGAGCAGTACTTC. Its protein is CASRRGQTGNSYEQYF.

This clone was recorded a few times. This sequence joins TRBV28 and TRBJ1-2; the D is unclear. Germline lookup yields CDR1 MDHEN and CDR2 SYDVKM. V was cut by 0 bases and J by 2 bases, with 10 bases left in between. The CDR3 is 15 amino acids. CDR3: CASSLWEDLNYGYTF. CDR3 nucleotide sequence: TGTGCCAGCAGTTTATGGGAGGATTTAAACTATGGCTACACCTTC.

The chain employs TRBV7-8 and TRBJ1-5; D perhaps matches TRBD1 (6 bases). The V end lost 3 bases, the J end lost 3 bases, and 9 bases lay between the germline ends. Germline V gene lookup returns CDR1 SGHVS and CDR2 FQNEAQ. The CDR3 extends over 14 amino acids. The CDR3 is CASSLGADNQPQHF. The CDR3 nucleotides are TGTGCCAGCAGCTTGGGGGCAGACAATCAGCCCCAGCATTTT.